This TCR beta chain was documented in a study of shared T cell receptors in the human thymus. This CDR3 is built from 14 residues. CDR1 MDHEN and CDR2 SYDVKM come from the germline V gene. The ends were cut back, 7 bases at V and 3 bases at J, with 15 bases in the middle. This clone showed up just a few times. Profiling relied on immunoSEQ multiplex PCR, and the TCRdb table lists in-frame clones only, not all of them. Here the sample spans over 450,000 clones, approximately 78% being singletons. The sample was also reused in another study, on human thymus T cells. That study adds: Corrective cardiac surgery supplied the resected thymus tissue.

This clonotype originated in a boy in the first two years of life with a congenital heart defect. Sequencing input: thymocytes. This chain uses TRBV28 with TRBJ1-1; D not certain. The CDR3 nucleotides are TGTGCCAGCACCCCCGGGAGGAACGACACTGAAGCTTTCTTT. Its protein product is CASTPGRNDTEAFF.